One and the same sample provided the 25 T cell receptor beta chains below, sequenced in a study of T cell responses to AZD1222 COVID-19 vaccine. The assay was immunoSEQ multiplex PCR, and TCRdb's table has in-frame clones only and misses some. The data contain roughly 70,000 clones, approximately 79% of them singletons. This sample comprised peripheral blood, obtained on day 0 of MenACWY control vaccination. These TCRs come from an adult in good health.

The chain has TRBV30 and TRBJ1-1; no reliable D call. CDR3 length equals 13 residues. Germline CDR1 GTSNPN, CDR2 SVGIG (reference sequence). The V and J ends lost 0 bases and 4 bases respectively, with 9 bases between them. CDR3: CAWSVRGSTEAFF. The CDR3 DNA reads as TGTGCCTGGAGTGTAAGAGGGAGCACTGAAGCTTTCTTT.

The chain carries TRBV5-5 and TRBJ2-1; D is uncertain. The CDR3 has 12 residues. Germline-derived CDR1 and CDR2 are SGHKS and YYEKEE (reference sequence). Between the trimmed V and J ends, which lost 4 bases and 9 bases, there was a span of 11 bases. CDR3: CASSPRTAEQFF. CDR3 coding DNA: TGTGCCAGCAGCCCTAGGACGGCTGAGCAGTTCTTC.

The chain combines TRBV7-8 with TRBJ1-2, with a weak D call TRBD1 (6 bases). V was clipped by 5 bases and J by 2 bases, with 15 bases between them. CDR1 is SGHVS, CDR2 FQNEAQ, per germline. The CDR3 consists of 15 residues. DNA for the CDR3: TGTGCCAGCAGCCCGGGGGCGGGAGGGAACTATGGCTACACCTTC. It is translated as CASSPGAGGNYGYTF.

The chain has TRBV6-5 and TRBJ1-3; 7 nucleotides line up with TRBD1. Per the germline V gene, CDR1 is MNHEY and CDR2 is SVGAGI. This CDR3 has 14 amino acids. The J segment lost 4 bases and the V segment lost 7 bases, leaving 7 bases of the junction unmatched. DNA for the CDR3: TGTGCCAGCACCCCGGGACAGTCGGGAAACACCATATATTTT. This translates into CASTPGQSGNTIYF.

The V call is TRBV19, the J call TRBJ1-2; 7 nucleotides match TRBD1. This CDR3 spans 14 amino acids. Trimming cost V 4 bases and J 6 bases; bases outside gene matches: 8. Germline V gene data show CDR1 as LNHDA and CDR2 as SQIVND (reference sequence). The CDR3: CASSTDRELNGYTF. CDR3 coding DNA: TGTGCCAGTAGTACCGACAGGGAATTGAATGGCTACACCTTC.

The chain combines TRBV19 with TRBJ2-7; unclear D gene. CDR1 and CDR2 (germline): LNHDA, SQIVND (reference sequence). Trimming removed 3 bases from V and 2 bases from J, with 11 bases in between. The CDR3 has 14 amino acids. CDR3 amino acids: CASSIGGNPYEQYF. The CDR3 nucleotides read TGTGCCAGTAGTATTGGTGGCAACCCCTACGAGCAGTACTTC.

The chain links TRBV28 to TRBJ1-5; D remains unclear. CDR3 length equals 15 residues. Germline values: CDR1 MDHEN, CDR2 SYDVKM. V gave up 6 bases and J gave up 4 bases, with 16 bases separating them. As DNA, the CDR3 is TGTGCCAGCAGGAACAGTGGGATTAATAATCAGCCCCAGCATTTT. Residues: CASRNSGINNQPQHF.

This clone was counted only a few times. Here the CDR3 DNA reads TGTGCCAGTAGTATAAAGGCCTTGGGCACTGAAGCTTTCTTT. Encoded protein: CASSIKALGTEAFF. The rearrangement uses TRBV19 and TRBJ1-1, with D unresolved. Trimming took 2 bases from V and 4 from J, leaving 11 bases between them. CDR3 length: 14 residues. Germline V gives CDR1 LNHDA, CDR2 SQIVND (reference sequence). The full variable domain, rest sourced from reference TRBV19 and TRBJ1-1, is DGGITQSPKYLFRKEGQNVTLSCEQNLNHDAMYWYRQDPGQGLRLIYYSQIVNDFQKGDIAEGYSVSREKKESFPLTVTSAQKNPTAFYLCASSIKALGTEAFFGQGTRLTVV.

As DNA, the CDR3 is TGTGCCACCAGCAGAGCCGACAGGCGTGGCGAAAAACTGTTTTTT. Amino acid sequence: CATSRADRRGEKLFF. The chain couples TRBV15 to TRBJ1-4; D perhaps matches TRBD1 (6 bases). The germline CDR1 and CDR2 sequences are LNHNV and YYDKDF (reference sequence). CDR3 size: 15 residues. The germline V and J ends were trimmed by 1 base and 8 bases, with 14 bases remaining between them.

The J gene is TRBJ1-2, the V gene TRBV6-2 or TRBV6-3; 10 nucleotides align to TRBD1. Germline CDR1 reads MNHEY; CDR2 reads SVGEGT. The CDR3 spans 15 residues. After removal of 6 bases from V and 5 bases from J, the junction contained 9 bases not matched to a gene. CDR3 sequence reads: CASSDGQGVNYGYTF. The CDR3 DNA reads as TGTGCCAGCAGCGATGGACAGGGGGTTAATTATGGCTACACCTTC.

This clone was seen more than once but under ten times. The rearrangement links TRBV27 to TRBJ2-2, with D unresolved. The CDR3 loop spans 13 amino acids. CDR1 and CDR2 from the germline V gene are MNHEY and SMNVEV (reference sequence). The ends were cut back, 5 bases at V and 1 base at J, with 5 bases in the middle. Written as DNA, the CDR3 is TGTGCCAGCAGTCCGGTGAACACCGGGGAGCTGTTTTTT. This translates into CASSPVNTGELFF.

The chain carries TRBV27 and TRBJ1-6; D not resolved. Trimming took off 4 bases at V and 4 bases at J, with 14 bases between the two ends. The length of the CDR3 is 16 residues. Germline CDR1 and CDR2: MNHEY and SMNVEV (reference sequence). CDR3 residues: CASSSSPRAYNSPLHF. The CDR3 bases are TGTGCCAGCAGTTCGTCCCCTCGGGCATATAATTCACCCCTCCACTTT.

This rearrangement joins TRBV14 to TRBJ2-7; D unclear. Germline V gives CDR1 SGHDN, CDR2 FVKESK. The CDR3 extends over 15 amino acids. V was trimmed by 2 bases and J by 0 bases, leaving 11 bases between them. The CDR3 nucleotides are TGTGCCAGCAGCCAATTGGGCAGGACCTCCTACGAGCAGTACTTC. Translated: CASSQLGRTSYEQYF.

The chain employs TRBV18 and TRBJ2-2, with 7 bases fitting TRBD1. The trim removed 3 bases at V and 0 bases at J, leaving 7 bases unmatched. Germline loops: CDR1 KGHSH, CDR2 LQKENI. The CDR3 consists of 17 residues. CDR3 in DNA: TGTGCCAGCTCACCTAGGGGGCCCGGGGCGAACACCGGGGAGCTGTTTTTT. This translates into CASSPRGPGANTGELFF.

J is TRBJ1-2 and V is TRBV30; 7 bases map to TRBD1. Per germline, CDR1 GTSNPN and CDR2 SVGIG (reference sequence). J was trimmed by 8 bases and V by 5 bases; bases with no gene match: 5. CDR3 length: 11 residues. The CDR3 nucleotides are TGTGCCTGGGAGACCAGGGGGGGCTACACCTTC. Translating it yields CAWETRGGYTF.

V is TRBV7-8 and J is TRBJ2-2, with 10 bases fitting TRBD2. J lost 2 bases, V lost 8 bases, and 5 bases had no gene match. The CDR3 runs 15 residues. The germline gives CDR1 SGHVS, CDR2 FQNEAQ. The CDR3 sequence is CASGTSGANTGELFF. In DNA form, the CDR3 reads TGTGCCAGCGGAACTAGCGGGGCTAACACCGGGGAGCTGTTTTTT.

The chain uses TRBV7-9 and TRBJ1-1; D uncertain. V lost 7 bases and J lost 1, with 13 bases in between. The CDR3 consists of 14 residues. CDR1 is SEHNR, CDR2 FQNEAQ, per germline (reference sequence). In nucleotides, the CDR3 is TGTGCCAGCATGGAGGGCCGCGGGAACACTGAAGCTTTCTTT. It encodes CASMEGRGNTEAFF.

The chain couples TRBV20-1 to TRBJ2-7, with D possibly TRBD2 on 6 matching bases. CDR3 length: 11 amino acids. Trimming shortened V by 6 bases and J by 3 bases, and 9 bases separated the two germline ends. Germline CDR1 reads DFQATT; CDR2 reads SNEGSKA (reference sequence). The CDR3 protein is CSAGTFYEQYF. The CDR3 bases are TGCAGTGCCGGGACTTTCTACGAGCAGTACTTC.

The chain links TRBV4-1 to TRBJ2-2; possibly TRBD1 for D (6 bases). V lost 4 bases and J 1 base, leaving 16 bases between the germline ends. This CDR3 comprises 17 residues. Germline CDR1 is MGHRA and CDR2 is YSYEKL. CDR3 loop: CASSRPVQGQNTGELFF. The CDR3 nucleotides are TGCGCCAGCAGCCGCCCTGTCCAGGGGCAGAACACCGGGGAGCTGTTTTTT.

J is TRBJ1-2 and V is TRBV7-9; 10 bases map to TRBD1. The CDR3 loop spans 18 amino acids. V dropped 0 bases and J dropped 6; count of bases not matched to a gene: 13. CDR1 is SEHNR, CDR2 FQNEAQ, per germline (reference sequence). The CDR3 coding sequence is TGTGCCAGCAGCTTAGCGTTGACAGGGGGCGCGGGTTCAAATGGCTACACCTTC. Translated, it gives CASSLALTGGAGSNGYTF.

V is TRBV7-2 and J is TRBJ1-1, with 8 nucleotides matching TRBD1. The ends lost 5 bases at V and 9 bases at J; junction bases unmatched: 11. The CDR3 has 14 amino acids. Looked up from germline, CDR1 is SGHTA and CDR2 is FQGNSA. Here the CDR3 reads CASSLTQTGAQAFF. The CDR3 region has the DNA TGTGCCAGCAGCCTAACCCAGACAGGGGCTCAAGCTTTCTTT.

The V and J genes are TRBV11-2 and TRBJ2-1, with 7 bases lining up with TRBD2. This CDR3 is built from 15 residues. CDR1 and CDR2 from the germline V gene are SGHAT and FQNNGV. The V and J ends lost 2 bases and 4 bases, in that order; junction bases with no gene match: 5. CDR3 region: CASSLSGTTYNEQFF. The CDR3 DNA follows: TGTGCCAGCAGCTTAAGCGGGACTACTTACAATGAGCAGTTCTTC.

This clone was seen once. The chain recombines TRBV25-1 with TRBJ2-7; TRBD2 is a possible D gene (6 bases). The CDR3 totals 13 residues. V was trimmed by 3 bases and J by 3 bases, leaving 9 bases between them. CDR1 and CDR2 (germline): MGHDK, SYGVNS. The CDR3 region has the DNA TGTGCCAGCAGTGATGCGGGAATCTACGAGCAGTACTTC. Its translation is CASSDAGIYEQYF.

The rearrangement uses TRBV30 and TRBJ1-2; TRBD1 matches at 7 bases. The CDR3 consists of 13 residues. Germline loops: CDR1 GTSNPN, CDR2 SVGIG (reference sequence). Trimming at V came to 5 bases and at J to 2 bases, leaving 5 bases not matched to a gene. In DNA, the CDR3 is TGTGCCTGGGACCAGGGGGGCAACTATGGCTACACCTTC. This sequence encodes CAWDQGGNYGYTF.

This clone was picked up a small number of times. J is TRBJ1-1 and V is TRBV19; the D is unclear. V was pared by 3 bases and J by 1 base, with 15 bases between. The germline gives CDR1 LNHDA, CDR2 SQIVND (reference sequence). This CDR3 is built from 16 residues. CDR3 residues: CASSITWQSENTEAFF. The CDR3 bases are TGTGCCAGTAGTATTACTTGGCAGTCCGAGAACACTGAAGCTTTCTTT.